This passage covers 5 T cell receptor beta chains from one sample sequenced in a study of naive and memory T cell subsets. The SP2 primer and nested alpha and beta constant region primers amplified ligated cDNA in four rounds. A single record per CDR3 protein comes from TCRdb applying MiXCR to the UMI-ligation and nested PCR reads. Found here are 180 or so distinct CDR3 sequences, 70% to 85% of them singletons; the top ten hold more than 15%. The treatment: skin biopsy from saline-injected control site (resident skin T cells). Unsorted total RNA, roughly 1 to 1000 ng, was DNase treated before reverse transcription. This sample comprised skin, obtained from a saline injection site in the skin. The source of these receptors is an adult in good health.

Worth noting for this clonotype: With the library built for alpha chains, this beta chain is off target and its frequency is not meaningful. The V call is TRBV20-1, the J call TRBJ2-1, with D possibly being TRBD2 (6 bases). The V end lost 1 base, the J end lost 7 bases, and 17 bases lay between the germline ends. Looked up from germline, CDR1 is DFQATT and CDR2 is SNEGSKA (reference sequence). The CDR3 has 15 residues. This CDR3 reads CSARVEGRVVNEQFF. The CDR3 DNA is TGCAGTGCTAGAGTGGAGGGGCGAGTTGTAAATGAGCAGTTCTTC.

This clonotype was picked up a small number of times. This beta chain is a stray read from a library made for alpha chains; its abundance is not meaningful. CDR3 DNA: TGTGCCACGGATCGTGGATACGAGCAGTACTTC. This sequence encodes CATDRGYEQYF. The J gene is TRBJ2-7, the V gene TRBV28; D is unclear. The CDR3 sequence is 11 residues long. Germline CDR1 is MDHEN and CDR2 is SYDVKM. V was shortened by 10 bases and J by 4 bases, with 11 bases between the two germline ends. Full variable domain (rest looked up from reference TRBV28 and TRBJ2-7): DVKVTQSSRYLVKRTGEKVFLECVQDMDHENMFWYRQDPGLGLRLIYFSYDVKMKEKGDIPEGYSVSREKKERFSLILESASTNQTSMYLCATDRGYEQYFGPGTRLTVT.

As regards this clonotype: This beta chain represents an off-target read in a library built for alpha chains; its size is of limited meaning. The rearrangement joins TRBV10-3 to TRBJ2-7; 8 bases match TRBD1. With V trimmed by 0 bases and J by 2 bases, 0 bases remained unmatched. Germline CDR1 ENHRY, CDR2 SYGVKD. This CDR3 has 14 amino acids. The CDR3: CAISESTGAYEQYF. The CDR3 DNA is TGTGCCATCAGTGAGTCGACAGGGGCCTACGAGCAGTACTTC.

On this clonotype itself: Found in a library prepared for alpha chains, this beta chain is an off-target read, and its abundance has little meaning. The rearrangement links TRBV11-2 to TRBJ2-1; maybe TRBD1 (6 bases). Looked up from germline, CDR1 is SGHAT and CDR2 is FQNNGV. The V and J ends lost 0 bases and 9 bases respectively, with 12 bases between them. The CDR3 extends over 14 amino acids. In DNA form, the CDR3 reads TGTGCCAGCAGCTTAGACGGGACAAAGCGTGAGCAGTTCTTC. It yields the protein CASSLDGTKREQFF.

This clonotype has only a few counts. This beta chain is an off-target read within a library intended for alpha chains, so its frequency means little. The chain employs TRBV7-9 and TRBJ1-4; no definite D call. The CDR3 has 13 residues. V gave up 7 bases and J gave up 6 bases, with 12 bases separating them. Germline CDR1 reads SEHNR; CDR2 reads FQNEAQ (reference sequence). The DNA for the CDR3 is TGTGCCAGCAAACGAGGTCTTGATGAAAAACTGTTTTTT. Protein product: CASKRGLDEKLFF. The full variable domain, with the rest looked up from reference TRBV7-9 and TRBJ1-4, is DTGVSQNPRHKITKRGQNVTFRCDPISEHNRLYWYRQTLGQGPEFLTYFQNEAQLEKSRLLSDRFSAERPKGSFSTLEIQRTEQGDSAMYLCASKRGLDEKLFFGSGTQLSVL.